The 31 T cell receptor beta chains in this list originate from one sample, sequenced in a study of identical twins. Each CDR3 protein is one row after TCRdb ran MiXCR on the 5' RACE reads. The data show 500,000 to 650,000 distinct CDR3 sequences, with around 20% seen just once and 0.48% held by the top ten. These data also featured in a second study, about yellow fever vaccine responses in identical twins.

Input material: CD4+ T cells sorted from blood. The receptors derive from a woman under 30 in good health.

This clonotype has only a few counts. This chain joins TRBV7-2 and TRBJ2-7; weak D call: TRBD2 (7 bases). Between the trimmed V and J ends, which lost 4 bases and 2 bases, there was a span of 15 bases. The germline gives CDR1 SGHTA, CDR2 FQGNSA. This CDR3 has 15 amino acids. The CDR3 is CASSSLRGLTYEQYV. For the CDR3, the DNA is TGTGCCAGCAGCTCGCTGCGGGGGCTTACCTACGAGCAGTACGTC.

The chain combines TRBV27 with TRBJ2-4; 10 nucleotides line up with TRBD1. Germline CDR1 is MNHEY and CDR2 is SMNVEV (reference sequence). The V segment lost 2 bases and the J segment 1 base; nucleotides outside the gene matches: 11. The CDR3 has 19 residues. The CDR3 sequence: CASSLRTGGLSSAKNIQYF. As DNA, the CDR3 is TGTGCCAGCAGTTTACGGACAGGGGGACTCTCCTCGGCCAAAAACATTCAGTACTTC.

The chain combines TRBV20-1 with TRBJ2-3, with no clear D. Germline V CDR1 and CDR2: DFQATT, SNEGSKA (reference sequence). Between the trimmed V and J ends, which lost 0 bases and 2 bases, there was a span of 6 bases. This CDR3 has 13 residues. CDR3 sequence (DNA): TGCAGTGCTAGAGACACCACCACAGATACGCAGTATTTT. Amino acids: CSARDTTTDTQYF.

The chain combines TRBV19 with TRBJ2-1; 10 bases align to TRBD2. The junction had 5 bases not matched to a gene; V was cut back by 1 base and J by 2 bases. The germline V gene has CDR1 LNHDA and CDR2 SQIVND (reference sequence). The CDR3 loop spans 17 amino acids. This CDR3 is CASSIGASGRAYNEQFF. The CDR3 DNA sequence: TGTGCCAGTAGTATAGGCGCCAGCGGGAGGGCCTACAATGAGCAGTTCTTC.

V is TRBV29-1 and J is TRBJ2-3, with 10 bases aligning to TRBD2. From germline, CDR1 is SQVTM and CDR2 ANQGSEA. This CDR3 is built from 19 residues. V lost 4 bases, J lost 2 bases, and 18 bases stayed unmatched. The chain's CDR3 is CSVGLAGGVVNSYTDTQYF. The CDR3 nucleotides read TGCAGCGTTGGATTAGCGGGGGGCGTTGTTAATTCTTACACAGATACGCAGTATTTT.

This chain joins TRBV2 and TRBJ1-1; D gene ambiguous. Deletions cut 3 bases from V and 7 bases from J, with 9 bases between. This CDR3 spans 12 amino acids. Germline lookup yields CDR1 SNHLY and CDR2 FYNNEI. CDR3 nucleotides: TGTGCCAGCAGTGACAGGAGTGTTGAAGCTTTCTTT. The encoded protein is CASSDRSVEAFF.

The J gene is TRBJ2-7, the V gene TRBV19, with D tentatively TRBD1 (6 bases). Germline CDR1 is LNHDA and CDR2 is SQIVND (reference sequence). The CDR3 contains 13 residues. V was cut by 8 bases and J by 2 bases, with 13 bases left in between. The CDR3 spells CASVEQGTYEQYF. The CDR3 DNA sequence: TGTGCCAGTGTGGAGCAGGGGACCTACGAGCAGTACTTC.

This clonotype showed up just a few times. The V and J genes are TRBV5-1 and TRBJ1-2, with 9 bases aligning to TRBD1. CDR1 and CDR2 from the germline V gene are SGHRS and YFSETQ. Unmatched junction bases numbered 12, after V lost 7 bases and J lost 8 bases. This CDR3 has 14 amino acids. CDR3 bases: TGCGCCAGCGGTACTTCCGGGACAGGGAGAGGCTACACCTTC. Translation gives CASGTSGTGRGYTF.

This chain uses TRBV7-8 with TRBJ1-1; no firm D call. Germline assignment: CDR1 SGHVS and CDR2 FQNEAQ. Trimming cost V 5 bases and J 11 bases, with 15 bases left between them. This CDR3 comprises 12 residues. The CDR3 DNA sequence: TGTGCCAGCAGCCTCCCGTACGGGCTTGCTTTCTTT. Its protein product is CASSLPYGLAFF.

This clonotype was observed a few times. V and J are TRBV28 and TRBJ2-5, with D unclear. Trimming shortened V by 1 base and J by 3 bases, and 24 bases separated the two germline ends. CDR1 and CDR2 from the germline V gene are MDHEN and SYDVKM. CDR3 size: 19 residues. The CDR3 region is CASSLLIKETTRPKETQYF. In DNA form, the CDR3 reads TGTGCCAGCAGTTTATTGATTAAAGAGACGACCCGACCCAAAGAGACCCAGTACTTC.

This clonotype was seen only a few times. The V call is TRBV10-1, the J call TRBJ2-3, with 10 positions matching TRBD2. The length of the CDR3 is 16 residues. Germline CDR1 is WNHNN and CDR2 is SYGVQD (reference sequence). V gave up 8 bases and J gave up 3 bases; unmatched junction bases: 11. CDR3 in amino acids: CASSRSDSGGTDTQYF. DNA for the CDR3: TGCGCCAGCTCACGTTCGGATAGCGGGGGGACAGATACGCAGTATTTT.

This clonotype has a handful of counts. This chain uses TRBV20-1 with TRBJ1-1; a weak D match, TRBD1 (6 bases). The germline V gene encodes CDR1 DFQATT and CDR2 SNEGSKA (reference sequence). V dropped 4 bases and J dropped 1 base, with 13 bases sitting between them. This CDR3 has 14 amino acids. The CDR3, as DNA: TGCAGTGCTAATAGGGGACAACAGAACACTGAAGCTTTCTTT. Translating it yields CSANRGQQNTEAFF.

The rearrangement uses TRBV20-1 and TRBJ2-3; D gene ambiguous. The CDR3 totals 14 residues. V lost 8 bases and J 7 bases, leaving 22 bases between the germline ends. Per the germline V gene, CDR1 is DFQATT and CDR2 is SNEGSKA (reference sequence). The chain's CDR3 is CSTPGANSWNTQYF. The CDR3 region has the DNA TGCAGTACCCCGGGCGCGAATAGCTGGAATACGCAGTATTTT.

The chain recombines TRBV11-2 with TRBJ2-2, with D tentatively TRBD1 or TRBD2 (6 bases each). In germline, CDR1 is SGHAT, CDR2 FQNNGV. The CDR3 extends over 17 amino acids. Trimming left V 0 bases short and J 2 bases short, with 13 bases between. CDR3 coding DNA: TGTGCCAGCAGCTTAGATTCGGAGGGACAAAACACCGGGGAGCTGTTTTTT. The encoded protein is CASSLDSEGQNTGELFF.

This clonotype was detected a few times. The chain recombines TRBV19 with TRBJ2-2; perhaps TRBD1 as D (6 bases). Germline V CDR1 and CDR2: LNHDA, SQIVND (reference sequence). Trimming left V 6 bases short and J 1 base short, with 9 bases between. This CDR3 region has 14 residues. The CDR3 DNA sequence: TGTGCCAGTAGGCTCAGGGGGAACACCGGGGAGCTGTTTTTT. As protein: CASRLRGNTGELFF.

This clonotype was seen many times. The V and J genes are TRBV14 and TRBJ2-3, with TRBD2 matching over 9 bases. V gave up 3 bases and J gave up 7 bases; unmatched junction bases: 11. Germline V CDR1 and CDR2: SGHDN, FVKESK. This CDR3 has 16 residues. The CDR3 protein is CASSHGTYSGGHTQYF. CDR3 DNA sequence: TGTGCCAGCAGCCACGGGACATACAGCGGGGGGCATACGCAGTATTTT.

This clonotype was picked up a small number of times. The V call is TRBV5-1, the J call TRBJ2-3, with D possibly TRBD2 on 5 matching bases. Germline CDR1 SGHRS, CDR2 YFSETQ. This CDR3 spans 15 amino acids. V lost 9 bases, J lost 1 base, and 18 bases lay in between. The CDR3: CATKNSAAGTDTQYF. The CDR3 DNA follows: TGCGCCACCAAAAACTCTGCAGCGGGCACAGATACGCAGTATTTT.

The gene calls are TRBV2 and TRBJ2-7; 8 nucleotides align to TRBD2. CDR3 length: 14 residues. Germline CDR1 and CDR2: SNHLY and FYNNEI. Losses at the gene ends were 4 bases for V and 1 base for J; bases not matched to a gene: 3. CDR3 region: CASSALAESYEQYF. The CDR3 DNA sequence: TGTGCCAGCAGTGCACTAGCGGAATCCTACGAGCAGTACTTC.

The chain joins TRBV20-1 to TRBJ2-2; the match to TRBD2 covers 11 bases. Trimming took 6 bases from V and 2 from J; bases not matched to a gene: 5. CDR3 size: 15 residues. CDR1 is DFQATT and CDR2 is SNEGSKA in the germline V gene (reference sequence). The CDR3 nucleotides are TGCAGTGCACCACTAGCGGGGGTCAACACCGGGGAGCTGTTTTTT. Protein product: CSAPLAGVNTGELFF.

The rearrangement joins TRBV6-1 to TRBJ2-3; no definite D call. The germline gives CDR1 MNHNS, CDR2 SASEGT. The CDR3 is 15 residues long. Deletions cut 3 bases from V and 0 bases from J, with 10 bases between. The CDR3 loop is CASSDRPWSTDTQYF. Written as DNA, the CDR3 is TGTGCCAGCAGTGACAGGCCCTGGAGCACAGATACGCAGTATTTT.

This clonotype was seen only a few times. The chain joins TRBV7-8 to TRBJ2-1; weak D call: TRBD2 (6 bases). Trimming pared 2 bases from V and 9 bases from J, leaving 26 bases between. Germline V gene lookup returns CDR1 SGHVS and CDR2 FQNEAQ. This CDR3 is 18 amino acids long. The CDR3 region has the DNA TGTGCCAGCAGCTTAAGGTACCCACTCACCGGGGGATTGAGTGAGCAGTTCTTC. Translated: CASSLRYPLTGGLSEQFF.

This clonotype was counted ten times or more. The rearrangement links TRBV20-1 to TRBJ2-5; 7 bases map to TRBD2. CDR1 and CDR2 from the germline V gene are DFQATT and SNEGSKA (reference sequence). The CDR3 covers 13 residues. The CDR3 loop is CSPRAGIQETQYF. The CDR3 bases are TGCAGCCCCCGAGCGGGGATCCAAGAGACCCAGTACTTC.

V gene TRBV10-2 combines with J gene TRBJ2-3; 7 bases are a match to TRBD2. From germline, CDR1 is WSHSY and CDR2 SAAADI. CDR3 length equals 16 residues. V shed 7 bases, J shed 0 bases, and the junction held 10 bases outside the gene matches. The CDR3 region has the DNA TGCGCCAGCACCCAGAAACTAGCGACTAGCACAGATACGCAGTATTTT. Protein: CASTQKLATSTDTQYF.

This clonotype was counted a few times. The DNA for the CDR3 is TGTGCCACCGCGGGGGGGACGTCGGTGAGGCCCCGAGATCAAGAGACCCAGTACTTC. Its translation: CATAGGTSVRPRDQETQYF. The chain couples TRBV10-3 to TRBJ2-5, with 9 positions matching TRBD2. The CDR3 spans 19 residues. Germline loops: CDR1 ENHRY, CDR2 SYGVKD. The J segment lost 2 bases and the V segment lost 10 bases, leaving 23 bases of the junction unmatched.

This clonotype has just a few counts. This sequence joins TRBV10-3 and TRBJ1-1, with a weak D call TRBD1 (6 bases). The CDR3 has 14 residues. Germline-derived CDR1 and CDR2 are ENHRY and SYGVKD. The V and J ends lost 7 bases and 1 base respectively, with 13 bases between them. CDR3 protein: CAITRTETNTEAFF. The CDR3 nucleotides are TGTGCCATCACTCGGACAGAGACGAACACTGAAGCTTTCTTT.

The chain combines TRBV29-1 with TRBJ2-3, with TRBD2 matching over 10 bases. Germline V gives CDR1 SQVTM, CDR2 ANQGSEA. The length of the CDR3 is 15 residues. V shed 3 bases and J 6 bases; nucleotides not matched to a gene: 9. The CDR3 sequence: CSVDFWTSGMDTQYF. The DNA for the CDR3 is TGCAGCGTTGATTTCTGGACTAGCGGCATGGATACGCAGTATTTT.

This clonotype was counted a few times. The rearrangement links TRBV29-1 to TRBJ1-2; D unclear. The CDR3 loop spans 14 amino acids. Germline assignment: CDR1 SQVTM and CDR2 ANQGSEA. V shed 4 bases and J shed 0 bases, with 12 bases lying between them. The CDR3 DNA reads as TGCAGCGTTGGTCACGTTAGAGCTAACTATGGCTACACCTTC. It is translated as CSVGHVRANYGYTF.

The CDR3 here is CASSWGLIGGGADTQYF. CDR3 sequence (DNA): TGCGCCAGCAGTTGGGGACTTATTGGGGGCGGTGCAGATACGCAGTATTTT. The gene calls are TRBV5-1 and TRBJ2-3, with D perhaps assigned TRBD1 or TRBD2 (6 bases each). V was cut by 5 bases and J by 4 bases, with 23 bases left in between. The length of the CDR3 is 17 residues. Germline V lookup: CDR1 SGHRS, CDR2 YFSETQ.

This clonotype came up a few times. The chain links TRBV10-1 to TRBJ2-3, with 10 nucleotides matching TRBD2. The V gene end was trimmed by 3 bases and the J gene end by 7 bases; junction bases not matched to a gene: 7. The CDR3 sequence is 15 residues long. Germline CDR1 reads WNHNN; CDR2 reads SYGVQD (reference sequence). DNA of the CDR3: TGCGCCAGCAGTGAAGGTAGCGGGGGGCCGAATACGCAGTATTTT. As protein: CASSEGSGGPNTQYF.

The V call is TRBV7-9, the J call TRBJ2-5; a weak D match, TRBD1 (6 bases). The length of the CDR3 is 15 residues. Germline V lookup: CDR1 SEHNR, CDR2 FQNEAQ (reference sequence). Between the trimmed V and J ends, which lost 2 bases and 4 bases, there was a span of 14 bases. CDR3 in DNA: TGTGCCAGCAGCTTACTGGGACAACCCCGAGAGACCCAGTACTTC. Translated: CASSLLGQPRETQYF. Drawing the rest from reference TRBV7-9 and TRBJ2-5, the complete variable domain is DTGVSQNPRHKITKRGQNVTFRCDPISEHNRLYWYRQTLGQGPEFLTYFQNEAQLEKSRLLSDRFSAERPKGSFSTLEIQRTEQGDSAMYLCASSLLGQPRETQYFGPGTRLLVL.

The rearrangement links TRBV3-1 to TRBJ2-2; TRBD1 matches at 10 bases. With V trimmed by 7 bases and J by 5 bases, 7 bases remained unmatched. The CDR3 extends over 15 amino acids. Germline CDR1 LGHDT, CDR2 YNNKEL (reference sequence). The CDR3 here is CASILGTGETGELFF. In DNA, the CDR3 is TGTGCCAGCATACTAGGGACAGGGGAAACCGGGGAGCTGTTTTTT.